These T cell receptor beta chains were read from a single sample in a study of OX40 agonist ivuxolimab in advanced cancers. Method: immunoSEQ multiplex PCR; TCRdb's copy keeps in-frame clones and lacks some. The sample holds 65,000 to 85,000 clones; approximately 88% are singletons and the top ten take around 0.53%. Specimen: CD4+ or CD8+ T cells sorted from blood, collected in a trial of the OX40 agonist ivuxolimab. The receptors shown here come from an adult with an advanced solid tumor such as melanoma, head and neck, liver or kidney cancer. Both conserved end residues are part of each CDR3. The D gene is left open where the match is weak. The size field is filled for only some rows; it gives once, few, many or a size class.

TRBJ2-2 | NA | NA | TRBV12-5 | 15 | TGTGCTAGTGGTAGGGGAAGAAGGGACACCGGGGAGCTGTTTTTT | CASGRGRRDTGELFF
TRBJ1-5 | NA | TRBD1 | TRBV6-5 | 13 | TGTGCCAGCAGTCCGACAGGGGTTCAGCCCCAGCATTTT | CASSPTGVQPQHF
TRBJ1-1 | NA | TRBD1 | TRBV19 | 15 | TGTGCCAGTAGTATTCGGGACAGGGTCTTTTCTGAAGCTTTCTTT | CASSIRDRVFSEAFF
TRBJ1-1 | once | NA | TRBV4-1 | 15 | TGCGCCAGCAGCCAAGGGGGGCGCCTGGACACTGAAGCTTTCTTT | CASSQGGRLDTEAFF
TRBJ2-1 | once | TRBD1 | TRBV5-4 | 14 | TGTGCCAGCAGCTTGGATTCAGGGGGCCGGGAGCAGTTCTTC | CASSLDSGGREQFF
TRBJ2-3 | once | TRBD2 | TRBV7-9 | 14 | TGTGCCAGCAGCCTATCAACTAGCGTGGATACGCAGTATTTT | CASSLSTSVDTQYF
TRBJ1-4 | NA | TRBD1 | TRBV6-6 | 16 | TGTGCCAGCAGTAAGACAGGGGGGTTGGCTAATGAAAAACTGTTTTTT | CASSKTGGLANEKLFF
TRBJ2-5 | few | TRBD2 | TRBV29-1 | 14 | TGCAGCGTTGAAGTACAGCGGGGGGGAGAGACCCAGTACTTC | CSVEVQRGGETQYF
TRBJ1-2 | NA | NA | TRBV2 | 13 | TGTGCCAGCACTAGAGACTTGGACTATGGCTACACCTTC | CASTRDLDYGYTF
TRBJ2-3 | NA | NA | TRBV30 | 12 | TGTGCCCAAAGCGTTATGGCAGATACGCAGTATTTT | CAQSVMADTQYF
TRBJ1-6 | NA | NA | TRBV7-2 | 15 | TGTGCCAGCAGCTTACTGGGCCAGGGGAATTCACCCCTCCACTTT | CASSLLGQGNSPLHF
TRBJ2-1 | NA | NA | TRBV5-1 | 15 | TGCGCCAGCGCAACTCGGGGCGCCGGGCAAAATGAGCAGTTCTTC | CASATRGAGQNEQFF
TRBJ1-1 | NA | NA | TRBV28 | 16 | TGTGCCAGCGGGGGGGGCCGGGGCCCATGGGACACTGAAGCTTTCTTT | CASGGGRGPWDTEAFF
TRBJ2-2 | few | NA | TRBV7-3 | 14 | TGTGCCAGCAGCAGGGGGGCCCCAGACGGGGAGCTGTTTTTT | CASSRGAPDGELFF
TRBJ2-7 | NA | TRBD2 | TRBV27 | 14 | TGTGCCAGCAGTCCGAGCGGGGGGAACTACGAGCAGTACTTC | CASSPSGGNYEQYF
TRBJ1-6 | once | TRBD1 | TRBV5-8 | 14 | TGTGCCAGCAGCTTTAGGACAGGGTTCTCGCCCCTCCACTTT | CASSFRTGFSPLHF
TRBJ2-1 | NA | TRBD2 | TRBV7-9 | 15 | TGTGCCAGCAGCTTAATACCAGCGGGGACCCATGAGCAGTTCTTC | CASSLIPAGTHEQFF